What follows are 25 T cell receptor beta chains derived from one specimen sequenced in a study of T cell responses to AZD1222 COVID-19 vaccine (TCRdb year 2021). Taken with the paper, the label for time point translates to: baseline before first vaccination. Reading the label with the study, this specimen's treatment or condition is: meningococcal conjugate vaccine given as trial control. Preparation of the library involved the immunoSEQ multiplex PCR assay. TCRdb obtained this table from immuneACCESS and retained in-frame rearrangements with V and J assigned. These tables miss some clones; where compared with another copy, unresolved V genes account for less than half of the shortfall, and the remainder is unexplained. The sample table shows 150,000 or so clones, and 86% are seen once. Of the sample, 4.5% to 6% is held by the ten largest clones. The sample was peripheral blood, taken on day 0 of MenACWY control vaccination. Receptors originate from an adult in good health.

This chain uses TRBV28 with TRBJ1-5; 7 nucleotides agree with TRBD1. Trimming cost V 5 bases and J 4 bases; bases outside gene matches: 5. Germline CDR1 MDHEN, CDR2 SYDVKM. This CDR3 has 14 amino acids. The chain's CDR3 is CASSDRVRNQPQHF. CDR3 DNA sequence: TGTGCCAGCAGTGACAGGGTAAGAAATCAGCCCCAGCATTTT.

The rearrangement links TRBV5-4 to TRBJ2-3, with 8 bases matching TRBD2. Trimming took 7 bases from V and 9 from J; bases not matched to a gene: 7. The CDR3 length is 12 residues. Germline-derived CDR1 and CDR2 are SGHNT and YYREEE (reference sequence). CDR3: CASYRREGTQYF. The DNA for the CDR3 is TGTGCCAGCTATCGACGGGAGGGAACGCAGTATTTT.

The V call is TRBV18, the J call TRBJ2-5; 10 nucleotides line up with TRBD1. This CDR3 has 15 residues. The trim removed 7 bases at V and 5 bases at J, leaving 10 bases unmatched. Germline CDR1 is KGHSH and CDR2 is LQKENI. CDR3 coding DNA: TGTGCCAGCTACACCGGGACAGGGGCTAGTGAGACCCAGTACTTC. Protein: CASYTGTGASETQYF.

The rearrangement links TRBV6-5 to TRBJ2-7; D gene uncertain. V was pared by 6 bases and J by 2 bases, with 11 bases between. Germline CDR1 MNHEY, CDR2 SVGAGI. CDR3 length: 13 amino acids. The CDR3 region is CASSAAHTYEQYV. The DNA for the CDR3 is TGTGCCAGCAGCGCGGCCCATACCTACGAGCAGTACGTC.

The chain employs TRBV3-1 (or the pseudogene TRBV3-2) and TRBJ1-3; no firm D call. Germline V CDR1 and CDR2: LGHDT, YNNKEL (reference sequence). V lost 4 bases and J lost 0, with 19 bases in between. This CDR3 is built from 18 residues. Written as DNA, the CDR3 is TGTGCCAGCAGCCCTTCTACCCTTAGGGTCCACTCTGGAAACACCATATATTTT. This codes for CASSPSTLRVHSGNTIYF.

This sequence joins TRBV9 and TRBJ1-2; 7 positions match TRBD1. The germline V gene has CDR1 SGDLS and CDR2 YYNGEE. The CDR3 is 14 residues long. V dropped 2 bases and J dropped 4; count of bases not matched to a gene: 5. The CDR3 DNA is TGTGCCAGCAGCGTCGACAGGGTCGGCTATGGCTACACCTTC. Translating it yields CASSVDRVGYGYTF. The variable domain in full, with the rest retrieved from reference TRBV9 and TRBJ1-2, is DSGVTQTPKHLITATGQRVTLRCSPRSGDLSVYWYQQSLDQGLQFLIQYYNGEERAKGNILERFSAQQFPDLHSELNLSSLELGDSALYFCASSVDRVGYGYTFGSGTRLTVV.

This clone occurred a few times. The chain uses TRBV19 and TRBJ1-5, with 7 bases identical to TRBD1. This CDR3 has 15 amino acids. The J segment lost 0 bases and the V segment lost 3 bases, leaving 2 bases of the junction unmatched. Germline V gives CDR1 LNHDA, CDR2 SQIVND (reference sequence). CDR3 loop: CASSMDRSSNQPQHF. As DNA, the CDR3 is TGTGCCAGTAGTATGGACAGGTCTAGCAATCAGCCCCAGCATTTT. The full variable domain, in which reference TRBV19 and TRBJ1-5 provide the parts outside the CDR3, is DGGITQSPKYLFRKEGQNVTLSCEQNLNHDAMYWYRQDPGQGLRLIYYSQIVNDFQKGDIAEGYSVSREKKESFPLTVTSAQKNPTAFYLCASSMDRSSNQPQHFGDGTRLSIL.

The CDR3 coding sequence is TGTGCCAGCAGCCGAATACAGGGGCGGGAGGCTTTCTTT. Protein: CASSRIQGREAFF. V and J are TRBV7-9 and TRBJ1-1, with 7 bases identical to TRBD1. With V trimmed by 5 bases and J by 11 bases, 11 bases remained unmatched. This CDR3 is 13 amino acids long. Germline CDR1 reads SEHNR; CDR2 reads FQNEAQ (reference sequence).

V and J are TRBV18 and TRBJ1-5, with D maybe TRBD1 (5 bases). CDR1 is KGHSH, CDR2 LQKENI, per germline. The CDR3 spans 13 residues. V was pared by 2 bases and J by 7 bases, with 9 bases between. The CDR3 reads CASSPTGGQPQHF. The CDR3 region has the DNA TGTGCCAGCTCACCAACTGGGGGGCAGCCCCAGCATTTT.

Notes on this clone: The sample contains more than one DNA sequence encoding this CDR3. J is TRBJ2-3 and V is TRBV7-9; no firm D call. The germline CDR1 and CDR2 sequences are SEHNR and FQNEAQ (reference sequence). The CDR3 totals 11 residues. Trimming pared 5 bases from V and 1 base from J, leaving 1 base between. The CDR3 spells CASSRTDTQYF. The CDR3 nucleotides read TGTGCCAGCAGCCGCACAGATACGCAGTATTTT. The variable domain in full, with the rest retrieved from reference TRBV7-9 and TRBJ2-3, is DTGVSQNPRHKITKRGQNVTFRCDPISEHNRLYWYRQTLGQGPEFLTYFQNEAQLEKSRLLSDRFSAERPKGSFSTLEIQRTEQGDSAMYLCASSRTDTQYFGPGTRLTVL.

V and J are TRBV7-8 and TRBJ2-2, with D unclear. CDR1 and CDR2 (germline): SGHVS, FQNEAQ. CDR3 length: 15 amino acids. The germline V and J ends were trimmed by 5 bases and 7 bases, with 17 bases remaining between them. The CDR3 bases are TGTGCCAGCAGCGAAGAACTTCCCGTGGGCGGGGAGCTGTTTTTT. Encoded protein: CASSEELPVGGELFF.

This clone has just one count. V usage is TRBV28 and J usage is TRBJ1-4; weak D call: TRBD1 (5 bases). The germline V gene has CDR1 MDHEN and CDR2 SYDVKM. The germline V and J ends were trimmed by 6 bases and 7 bases, with 18 bases remaining between them. CDR3 length: 15 amino acids. CDR3 sequence (DNA): TGTGCCAGCAGCTCGTCGTTGGGGGGGGGTGAAAAACTGTTTTTT. Translated, it gives CASSSSLGGGEKLFF. Using reference TRBV28 and TRBJ1-4 for the parts outside the CDR3, the full variable domain is DVKVTQSSRYLVKRTGEKVFLECVQDMDHENMFWYRQDPGLGLRLIYFSYDVKMKEKGDIPEGYSVSREKKERFSLILESASTNQTSMYLCASSSSLGGGEKLFFGSGTQLSVL.

The chain carries TRBV30 and TRBJ1-2; no firm D call. There are 11 residues in the CDR3. CDR1 is GTSNPN, CDR2 SVGIG, per germline (reference sequence). The CDR3 loop is CINGNNYGYTF. CDR3 sequence (DNA): TGTATTAATGGGAACAACTATGGCTACACCTTC.

The rearrangement links TRBV6-5 to TRBJ2-3; 7 positions match TRBD1. The CDR3 consists of 15 residues. After removal of 5 bases from V and 1 base from J, the junction contained 6 bases not matched to a gene. CDR1 is MNHEY, CDR2 SVGAGI, per germline. For the CDR3, the DNA is TGTGCCAGCAGTCTTGACAGGGTCGGCACAGATACGCAGTATTTT. Its protein product is CASSLDRVGTDTQYF.

This clone appeared a few times. This chain joins TRBV19 and TRBJ2-2, with a weak D call TRBD2 (5 bases). CDR1 is LNHDA and CDR2 is SQIVND in the germline V gene (reference sequence). V lost 2 bases and J 6 bases, leaving 10 bases between the germline ends. The CDR3 spans 14 residues. CDR3 amino acids: CASSIKTLAGELFF. The CDR3 DNA follows: TGTGCCAGTAGTATAAAGACACTAGCCGGGGAGCTGTTTTTT.

The CDR3 sequence: CASSFEGRTEAFF. As DNA, the CDR3 is TGTGCCAGCAGTTTTGAGGGGCGGACTGAAGCTTTCTTT. V gene TRBV28 combines with J gene TRBJ1-1, with D tentatively TRBD1 (5 bases). The CDR3 is 13 residues long. The V and J ends lost 3 bases and 5 bases respectively, with 10 bases between them. CDR1 and CDR2 (germline): MDHEN, SYDVKM.

This clone was detected once. The rearrangement links TRBV6-1 to TRBJ2-7, with no clear D. Germline V lookup: CDR1 MNHNS, CDR2 SASEGT. This CDR3 contains 15 residues. Between the trimmed V and J ends, which lost 2 bases and 3 bases, there was a span of 14 bases. CDR3 coding DNA: TGTGCCAGCAGTGAACAACCGCTGGGGATCTACGAGCAGTACGTC. Translated, it gives CASSEQPLGIYEQYV.

The gene calls are TRBV19 and TRBJ1-2; D unclear. Per germline, CDR1 LNHDA and CDR2 SQIVND (reference sequence). CDR3 length equals 11 residues. V was cut by 6 bases and J by 6 bases, with 8 bases left in between. For the CDR3, the DNA is TGTGCCAGTAGGACCAGAGATGGCTACACCTTC. Residues: CASRTRDGYTF. Variable domain in full (rest from reference TRBV19 and TRBJ1-2): DGGITQSPKYLFRKEGQNVTLSCEQNLNHDAMYWYRQDPGQGLRLIYYSQIVNDFQKGDIAEGYSVSREKKESFPLTVTSAQKNPTAFYLCASRTRDGYTFGSGTRLTVV.

The chain employs TRBV7-9 and TRBJ2-7; 7 nucleotides agree with TRBD1. Looked up from germline, CDR1 is SEHNR and CDR2 is FQNEAQ (reference sequence). The CDR3 is 15 residues long. The V gene end was trimmed by 2 bases and the J gene end by 3 bases; junction bases not matched to a gene: 7. The CDR3 protein is CASSLTGASNYEQYV. The CDR3 DNA reads TGTGCCAGCAGCTTAACAGGGGCTTCGAACTACGAGCAGTACGTC.

The chain uses TRBV5-1 and TRBJ1-6; D call uncertain. The CDR3 has 15 residues. The germline V and J ends were trimmed by 0 bases and 3 bases, with 7 bases remaining between them. CDR1 and CDR2 (germline): SGHRS, YFSETQ. CDR3 nucleotides: TGCGCCAGCAGCTTGGTCCCAGGCTATAATTCACCCCTCCACTTT. It translates to CASSLVPGYNSPLHF.

This clone was seen a few times. The chain recombines TRBV7-3 with TRBJ2-2, with D perhaps given as TRBD1 or TRBD2 (5 bases each). The CDR3 consists of 13 residues. CDR1 is SGHTA, CDR2 FQGTGA, per germline. V lost 7 bases and J 6 bases, leaving 12 bases between the germline ends. The CDR3 sequence is CASNPGSPGELFF. CDR3 DNA: TGTGCCAGCAACCCAGGGAGTCCCGGGGAGCTGTTTTTT.

J is TRBJ2-1 and V is TRBV11-3; 7 nucleotides agree with TRBD2. V lost 8 bases, J lost 3 bases, and 7 bases stayed unmatched. Germline V CDR1 and CDR2: SGHNT, YENEEA. The CDR3 has 14 amino acids. Here the CDR3 DNA reads TGTGCCAGCGGGGGGGAGGCCCACTACAATGAGCAGTTCTTC. Its translation: CASGGEAHYNEQFF.

This sequence joins TRBV14 and TRBJ2-5, with D perhaps matching TRBD1 or TRBD2 (5 bases each). This CDR3 region has 17 residues. CDR1 is SGHDN and CDR2 is FVKESK in the germline V gene. Trimming cost V 0 bases and J 3 bases, with 17 bases left between them. The CDR3 spells CASSQDFGDGGKETQYF. The CDR3 DNA sequence: TGTGCCAGCAGCCAAGATTTCGGGGATGGGGGAAAAGAGACCCAGTACTTC.

The genes are TRBV3-1 (or the pseudogene TRBV3-2) and TRBJ1-2, with TRBD1 matching 8 bases. V was pared by 1 base and J by 8 bases, with 9 bases of the junction left unmatched. CDR1 and CDR2 (germline): LGHDT, YNNKEL (reference sequence). The CDR3 sequence is 15 residues long. For the CDR3, the DNA is TGTGCCAGCAGCCAAGGGAGAGGACAGGGAGACGGCTACACCTTC. It yields the protein CASSQGRGQGDGYTF.

V and J are TRBV4-2 and TRBJ1-2; the D is unclear. Looked up from germline, CDR1 is LGHNA and CDR2 is YNFKEQ. CDR3 length equals 15 residues. The germline V and J ends were trimmed by 4 bases and 3 bases, with 15 bases remaining between them. CDR3 bases: TGTGCCAGCAGCCTAGGGCCGGGGATGGACTATGGCTACACCTTC. Amino acid sequence: CASSLGPGMDYGYTF.